Listed here are 25 T cell receptor beta chains from one sample, sequenced in a study of blood T cell repertoires in COVID-19. Only in-frame clones appear in the TCRdb table, and some are missing; sequencing was by immunoSEQ multiplex PCR. The sample has about 210,000 clones; over 80% are singletons. What was sequenced was peripheral blood. The receptors shown here come from an older woman with COVID-19, enrolled during active disease.

The chain is built from TRBV6-5 and TRBJ2-7; maybe TRBD2 (6 bases). The CDR3 has 12 amino acids. Germline loops: CDR1 MNHEY, CDR2 SVGAGI. Trimming took 8 bases from V and 3 from J, leaving 11 bases between them. Written as DNA, the CDR3 is TGTGCCAGCGGGTGGGGGGTCTACGAGCAGTACGTC. This gives the protein CASGWGVYEQYV.

The J gene is TRBJ2-1, the V gene TRBV6-2 or TRBV6-3; maybe TRBD2 (6 bases). The germline V gene has CDR1 MNHEY and CDR2 SVGEGT. The length of the CDR3 is 16 residues. V was shortened by 5 bases and J by 5 bases, with 19 bases between the two germline ends. The CDR3 sequence is CASSRGSALGDNEQFF. DNA for the CDR3: TGTGCCAGCAGTCGGGGGTCAGCGTTGGGGGACAATGAGCAGTTCTTC.

The chain combines TRBV7-9 with TRBJ2-3, with TRBD2 identical over 10 bases. The CDR3 runs to 18 residues. From germline, CDR1 is SEHNR and CDR2 FQNEAQ (reference sequence). The trim removed 2 bases at V and 6 bases at J, leaving 14 bases unmatched. DNA of the CDR3: TGTGCCAGCAGCTTACAGCGGGAGGGTTCCACAGATAGGGATACGCAGTATTTT. Translated: CASSLQREGSTDRDTQYF. The whole variable domain, remainder taken from reference TRBV7-9 and TRBJ2-3, is DTGVSQNPRHKITKRGQNVTFRCDPISEHNRLYWYRQTLGQGPEFLTYFQNEAQLEKSRLLSDRFSAERPKGSFSTLEIQRTEQGDSAMYLCASSLQREGSTDRDTQYFGPGTRLTVL.

This clone was detected once. This chain joins TRBV18 and TRBJ2-3; 10 positions agree with TRBD2. CDR1 and CDR2 from the germline V gene are KGHSH and LQKENI. The junction had 6 bases not matched to a gene; V was cut back by 3 bases and J by 0 bases. CDR3 size: 17 residues. In nucleotides, the CDR3 is TGTGCCAGCTCACCTGTTAGAGCGGGAGGGAGCACAGATACGCAGTATTTT. Translating gives CASSPVRAGGSTDTQYF.

Notes on this clone: The junction and the germline gene differ at one end; a read error may be behind it. The chain carries TRBV7-9 and TRBJ2-3, with D unresolved. The CDR3 is made up of 12 amino acids. CDR1 is SEHNR, CDR2 FQNEAQ, per germline (reference sequence). The CDR3 is CASSSSTYTQYF. In DNA form, the CDR3 reads TGTGCCAGCAGCTCTTCCACATATACGCAGTATTTT.

The chain uses TRBV5-1 and TRBJ2-5; the match to TRBD1 covers 9 bases. Germline V lookup: CDR1 SGHRS, CDR2 YFSETQ. Losses at the gene ends were 3 bases for V and 4 bases for J; bases not matched to a gene: 4. The CDR3 contains 14 residues. The CDR3 loop is CASSWRGQGETQYF. In DNA form, the CDR3 reads TGCGCCAGCAGCTGGAGGGGACAGGGAGAGACCCAGTACTTC.

This chain links TRBV19 with TRBJ1-5; the match to TRBD1 covers 8 bases. Germline lookup yields CDR1 LNHDA and CDR2 SQIVND (reference sequence). This CDR3 is 13 amino acids long. Losses at the gene ends were 5 bases for V and 6 bases for J; bases not matched to a gene: 3. The DNA of the CDR3 is TGTGCCAGTAGTGGGACAGGCGTTCAGCCCCAGCATTTT. Translation gives CASSGTGVQPQHF. The whole variable domain, remainder taken from reference TRBV19 and TRBJ1-5, is DGGITQSPKYLFRKEGQNVTLSCEQNLNHDAMYWYRQDPGQGLRLIYYSQIVNDFQKGDIAEGYSVSREKKESFPLTVTSAQKNPTAFYLCASSGTGVQPQHFGDGTRLSIL.

V is TRBV9 and J is TRBJ2-7, with TRBD1 matching 9 bases. From germline, CDR1 is SGDLS and CDR2 YYNGEE. The V segment lost 0 bases and the J segment 5 bases; nucleotides outside the gene matches: 3. The CDR3 is 14 amino acids. CDR3 DNA sequence: TGTGCCAGCAGCGTAGAGGGACAGGGACACGAGCAGTACTTC. It encodes CASSVEGQGHEQYF. The variable domain in full, with the rest retrieved from reference TRBV9 and TRBJ2-7, is DSGVTQTPKHLITATGQRVTLRCSPRSGDLSVYWYQQSLDQGLQFLIQYYNGEERAKGNILERFSAQQFPDLHSELNLSSLELGDSALYFCASSVEGQGHEQYFGPGTRLTVT.

This chain joins TRBV24-1 and TRBJ2-1, with 7 bases aligning to TRBD1. CDR1 and CDR2 from the germline V gene are KGHDR and SFDVKD. Trimming took 4 bases from V and 8 from J; bases not matched to a gene: 10. This CDR3 has 15 amino acids. The chain's CDR3 is CATSDRTGSGHEQFF. CDR3 nucleotide sequence: TGTGCCACCAGTGACCGGACAGGCTCCGGCCATGAGCAGTTCTTC.

The V gene is TRBV19, the J gene TRBJ1-5, with 9 bases that match TRBD1. There are 16 residues in the CDR3. The V gene's germline CDR1 is LNHDA and CDR2 SQIVND (reference sequence). V trimming: 7 bases; J trimming: 1 base; junction bases outside the gene matches: 8. CDR3 region: CASTALDRGSNQPQHF. The CDR3, as DNA: TGTGCCAGTACCGCCCTGGACAGGGGCAGCAATCAGCCCCAGCATTTT.

The V and J genes are TRBV25-1 and TRBJ1-6; 8 bases are shared with TRBD1. The germline gives CDR1 MGHDK, CDR2 SYGVNS. Unmatched junction bases numbered 4, after V lost 2 bases and J lost 4 bases. The CDR3 spans 16 residues. CDR3 loop: CASSEAGGVYNSPLHF. The CDR3 DNA is TGTGCCAGCAGTGAAGCAGGGGGCGTTTATAATTCACCCCTCCACTTT.

The J gene is TRBJ1-2, the V gene TRBV5-1; TRBD1 matches 7 bases. V gave up 4 bases and J gave up 6 bases; unmatched junction bases: 9. Germline assignment: CDR1 SGHRS and CDR2 YFSETQ. The CDR3 loop spans 14 amino acids. CDR3 sequence (DNA): TGCGCCAGCAGCCCACGGACAGGAACTAATGGCTACACCTTC. This encodes CASSPRTGTNGYTF.

The chain recombines TRBV7-8 with TRBJ2-2, with D possibly being TRBD2 (6 bases). V lost 1 base and J 4 bases, leaving 10 bases between the germline ends. Germline V gene data show CDR1 as SGHVS and CDR2 as FQNEAQ. This CDR3 is 15 amino acids long. The CDR3 DNA follows: TGTGCCAGCAGCTTAGTACGGGGGAGCACCGGGGAGCTGTTTTTT. This codes for CASSLVRGSTGELFF.

The gene calls are TRBV30 and TRBJ1-1; D gene ambiguous. CDR1 is GTSNPN and CDR2 is SVGIG in the germline V gene (reference sequence). CDR3 size: 13 residues. Deletions cut 4 bases from V and 4 bases from J, with 13 bases between. CDR3 in DNA: TGTGCCTGGATCCGGACTCAGGCCACTGAAGCTTTCTTT. It encodes CAWIRTQATEAFF. The entire variable domain, with the rest obtained from reference TRBV30 and TRBJ1-1, is as follows: SQTIHQWPATLVQPVGSPLSLECTVEGTSNPNLYWYRQAAGRGLQLLFYSVGIGQISSEVPQNLSASRPQDRQFILSSKKLLLSDSGFYLCAWIRTQATEAFFGQGTRLTVV.

The chain has TRBV5-6 and TRBJ2-3, with 13 bases fitting TRBD2. The germline gives CDR1 SGHDT, CDR2 YYEEEE. Trimming took 0 bases from V and 4 from J; bases not matched to a gene: 5. This CDR3 region has 17 residues. The CDR3 reads CASSLGGLAGVADTQYF. Here the CDR3 DNA reads TGTGCCAGCAGCTTGGGAGGACTAGCGGGAGTCGCAGATACGCAGTATTTT.

By sample fraction, this clone is medium-sized. The chain combines TRBV19 with TRBJ2-7; D is uncertain. This CDR3 has 14 amino acids. CDR1 is LNHDA, CDR2 SQIVND, per germline (reference sequence). Trimming took 3 bases from V and 5 from J, leaving 14 bases between them. The CDR3 loop is CASSILPGFHEQYF. The CDR3 coding sequence is TGTGCCAGTAGTATTCTTCCGGGTTTTCACGAGCAGTACTTC.

Of note for this clone: Distinct nucleotide sequences in the sample also encode this CDR3. This chain joins TRBV3-1 (or the pseudogene TRBV3-2) and TRBJ2-1; 7 bases align to TRBD1. There are 14 residues in the CDR3. Germline V CDR1 and CDR2: LGHDT, YNNKEL (reference sequence). The trim removed 1 base at V and 7 bases at J, leaving 4 bases unmatched. CDR3 DNA: TGTGCCAGCAGCCAAGCCTCCAGGGGGAATGAGCAGTTCTTC. It encodes CASSQASRGNEQFF.

The rearrangement links TRBV28 to TRBJ2-7; possible D gene TRBD2, 6 bases. This CDR3 region has 13 residues. Trimming stripped 6 bases from V and 6 bases from J, with 15 bases between. Germline V gives CDR1 MDHEN, CDR2 SYDVKM. CDR3 sequence reads: CASRRSSSGEQYV. The CDR3 nucleotides are TGTGCCAGCAGGCGTTCGAGTAGCGGCGAGCAGTACGTC.

This chain links TRBV24-1 with TRBJ2-3; tentatively, D is TRBD1 (5 bases). CDR1 and CDR2 (germline): KGHDR, SFDVKD. Trimming removed 3 bases from V and 5 bases from J, with 11 bases in between. The CDR3 consists of 14 residues. CDR3 in amino acids: CATSDTWGRDTQYF. The DNA of the CDR3 is TGTGCCACCAGTGATACCTGGGGCCGAGATACGCAGTATTTT.

The genes are TRBV4-1 and TRBJ2-1; TRBD2 agrees at 10 bases. Trimming removed 0 bases from V and 9 bases from J; junction bases left unmatched: 5. The CDR3 has 15 residues. Germline-derived CDR1 and CDR2 are MGHRA and YSYEKL. The CDR3 spells CASSQDPSGRPEQFF. The CDR3 DNA follows: TGCGCCAGCAGCCAAGACCCTAGCGGGAGACCTGAGCAGTTCTTC.

This chain links TRBV6-2 or TRBV6-3 with TRBJ2-3, with 11 nucleotides matching TRBD2. The CDR3 contains 18 residues. V trimming: 4 bases; J trimming: 1 base; junction bases outside the gene matches: 10. Germline V gene data show CDR1 as MNHEY and CDR2 as SVGEGT. This CDR3 reads CASSSGRGLAGGTDTQYF. The DNA of the CDR3 is TGTGCCAGCAGTTCCGGTCGAGGACTAGCGGGCGGCACAGATACGCAGTATTTT.

This chain connects TRBV19 to TRBJ1-2; TRBD1 matches at 9 bases. Germline values: CDR1 LNHDA, CDR2 SQIVND (reference sequence). The CDR3 covers 12 residues. Trimming at V came to 10 bases and at J to 8 bases, leaving 8 bases not matched to a gene. CDR3 sequence: CATLGQGAGYTF. CDR3 DNA: TGTGCCACCCTGGGACAGGGCGCCGGCTACACCTTC.

The chain uses TRBV9 and TRBJ1-3; D perhaps matches TRBD1 (6 bases). The CDR3 has 17 residues. V lost 0 bases and J 1 base, leaving 14 bases between the germline ends. Germline-derived CDR1 and CDR2 are SGDLS and YYNGEE. CDR3 in DNA: TGTGCCAGCAGCGTAGCTTCGGGGGGCTTATCTGGAAACACCATATATTTT. This translates into CASSVASGGLSGNTIYF.

V is TRBV6-2 or TRBV6-3 and J is TRBJ1-2, with TRBD1 matching 7 bases. The germline V gene has CDR1 MNHEY and CDR2 SVGEGT. V was pared by 1 base and J by 4 bases, with 6 bases of the junction left unmatched. CDR3 length: 15 residues. The CDR3 loop is CASSYFGQALYGYTF. The DNA for the CDR3 is TGTGCCAGCAGTTACTTTGGACAGGCCCTCTATGGCTACACCTTC.

The chain has TRBV11-2 and TRBJ2-7, with a weak D call TRBD2 (5 bases). Germline assignment: CDR1 SGHAT and CDR2 FQNNGV. CDR3 length: 14 amino acids. Trimming left V 1 base short and J 2 bases short, with 9 bases between. Here the CDR3 DNA reads TGTGCCAGCAGCTTAGGCGGGCAGGCCTACGAGCAGTACGTC. Translated, it gives CASSLGGQAYEQYV.